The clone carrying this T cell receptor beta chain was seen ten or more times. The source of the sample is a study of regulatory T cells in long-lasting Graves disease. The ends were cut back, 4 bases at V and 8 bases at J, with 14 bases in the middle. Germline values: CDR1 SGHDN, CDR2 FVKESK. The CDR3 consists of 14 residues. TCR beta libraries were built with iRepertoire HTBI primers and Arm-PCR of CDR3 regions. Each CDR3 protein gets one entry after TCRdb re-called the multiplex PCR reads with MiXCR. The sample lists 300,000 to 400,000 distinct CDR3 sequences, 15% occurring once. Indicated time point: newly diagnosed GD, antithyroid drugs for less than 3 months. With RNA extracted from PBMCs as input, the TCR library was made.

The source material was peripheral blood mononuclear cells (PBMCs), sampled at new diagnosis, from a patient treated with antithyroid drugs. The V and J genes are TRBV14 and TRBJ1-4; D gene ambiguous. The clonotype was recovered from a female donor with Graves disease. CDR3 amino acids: CASSRRARGEKLFF. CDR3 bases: TGTGCCAGCAGCCGCCGCGCGCGGGGAGAAAAACTGTTTTTT.